Sequencing of this TCR beta chain was carried out in a study of regulatory T cells in long-lasting Graves disease. Points from the study as a whole: TRBV28, TRBJ1-2 and TRBJ2-5 emerged as the favored segments in persistent disease. Tissue studied was limited to peripheral blood, excluding thyroid tissue.

V gave up 3 bases and J gave up 1 base; unmatched junction bases: 3. This CDR3 has 15 residues. The V gene's germline CDR1 is SNHLY and CDR2 FYNNEI. With iRepertoire HTBI primers and Arm-PCR of CDR3 regions, TCR beta libraries were built. TCRdb independently ran MiXCR on the multiplex PCR reads; one entry per CDR3 protein. This sample has about 660,000 distinct CDR3 sequences, with about 32% found just once. For this clonotype: Its antigen is unidentified.

Time point noted: persistent/refractory GD, antithyroid drugs over 5 years with positive TRAb. From PBMCs, RNA was extracted and then used to make the TCR library. The source of the patients was an endocrinology department in Xi'an, China. This sample comprised peripheral blood mononuclear cells (PBMCs), obtained when the disease was refractory, from a patient treated with antithyroid drugs. This receptor was obtained from a female donor with Graves disease. The chain uses TRBV2 and TRBJ1-5; 7 bases fit TRBD1. The CDR3 is CASSDRGHSNQPQHF. For the CDR3, the DNA is TGTGCCAGCAGTGATAGGGGGCACAGCAATCAGCCCCAGCATTTT.